Presented here are 31 T cell receptor beta chains from one specimen sequenced in a study of blood T cells in healthy people across ages. A sample-barcoded 5' primer and a J-beta primer mix were used in a second PCR of about 7 to 12 cycles. TCRdb called the 5' RACE reads again in MiXCR, with one record for every CDR3 protein. The sample holds roughly 550,000 distinct CDR3 sequences, around 24% seen once. This sample also belongs to another study, concerning T cells of mothers and their children.

Input material: blood. These receptors came from a boy younger than 18 in good health.

Concerning this clonotype: The junction does not match germline at one end; this may be a read error. The V gene is TRBV5-1, the J gene TRBJ1-4, with TRBD1 as a possible D gene (5 bases). Germline V gives CDR1 SGHRS, CDR2 YFSETQ. This CDR3 is built from 16 residues. CDR3 in amino acids: CASSFGGSATNEKLYF. The CDR3 DNA follows: TGCGCCAGCAGCTTCGGGGGATCGGCAACTAATGAAAAACTGTATTTT.

The J gene is TRBJ2-4, the V gene TRBV12-3 or TRBV12-4; a weak D match, TRBD1 (6 bases). This CDR3 is 14 amino acids long. V was pared by 6 bases and J by 9 bases, with 18 bases between. CDR3 loop: CASRKQGVGSIQYF. Here the CDR3 DNA reads TGTGCCAGCAGAAAACAGGGAGTTGGGAGCATTCAGTACTTC.

This chain links TRBV13 with TRBJ2-1, with TRBD2 matching 10 bases. V lost 8 bases, J lost 0 bases, and 4 bases stayed unmatched. Germline CDR1 PRHDT, CDR2 FYEKMQ (reference sequence). The CDR3 contains 15 residues. CDR3 in DNA: TGTGCCAGCGCTAGCGGGAGATCCTCCTACAATGAGCAGTTCTTC. Translation gives CASASGRSSYNEQFF.

V usage is TRBV15 and J usage is TRBJ2-7; D is undetermined. The CDR3 is 14 amino acids. Germline V gives CDR1 LNHNV, CDR2 YYDKDF (reference sequence). Trimming took 7 bases from V and 2 from J, leaving 15 bases between them. Here the CDR3 DNA reads TGTGCCACCAAAGGGCGCGGAGTCACCTACGAGCAGTACTTC. It specifies CATKGRGVTYEQYF.

This clonotype was seen a few times. The chain combines TRBV12-3 or TRBV12-4 with TRBJ2-1; the D gene is possibly TRBD2 (6 bases). The J call may be faulty, since TRBJ2-7 better matches the DNA end. This CDR3 contains 15 residues. In nucleotides, the CDR3 is TGTGCCAGCAGTTTACCTCCTAGCGCTTACTACGAGCAGTACTTC. This gives the protein CASSLPPSAYYEQYF.

This clonotype showed up many times. The chain joins TRBV20-1 to TRBJ1-5; D might be TRBD1 (6 bases). V dropped 0 bases and J dropped 4 bases, with 16 bases sitting between them. CDR3 length equals 16 residues. CDR1 is DFQATT and CDR2 is SNEGSKA in the germline V gene (reference sequence). As DNA, the CDR3 is TGCAGTGCTAGAGATTTGGGGCAGGGGACTAATCAGCCCCAGCATTTT. It codes for CSARDLGQGTNQPQHF.

The V gene is TRBV20-1, the J gene TRBJ2-7; 9 bases match TRBD2. Germline V gives CDR1 DFQATT, CDR2 SNEGSKA (reference sequence). The CDR3 spans 16 residues. The junction had 10 bases not matched to a gene; V was cut back by 0 bases and J by 4 bases. The CDR3 loop is CSARDLQREARYEQYF. The CDR3 DNA is TGCAGTGCTAGAGACCTCCAGCGGGAGGCCAGATACGAGCAGTACTTC.

This clonotype was seen only a few times. The chain links TRBV5-1 to TRBJ2-5; 10 nucleotides align to TRBD1. The J call is uncertain, as TRBJ2-7 better fits the DNA end. CDR3 length: 16 amino acids. Looked up from germline, CDR1 is SGHRS and CDR2 is YFSETQ. The CDR3, as DNA: TGCGCCAGCAGCTTGGCCGGGACAGGGGAGTCCTACGAGCAGTACTTC. Its protein product is CASSLAGTGESYEQYF.

The chain uses TRBV7-2 and TRBJ2-7, with 8 positions matching TRBD1. The CDR3 loop spans 16 amino acids. The ends lost 1 base at V and 2 bases at J; junction bases unmatched: 7. The germline V gene has CDR1 SGHTA and CDR2 FQGNSA. The CDR3 protein is CASSLVGGDRPYEQYF. CDR3 in DNA: TGTGCCAGCAGCTTAGTCGGCGGGGACAGGCCCTACGAGCAGTACTTC.

Concerning this clonotype itself: A junction boundary mismatches the germline segment, possibly from a read error. The chain recombines TRBV12-3 or TRBV12-4 with TRBJ2-2; TRBD1 aligns across 7 bases. The CDR3 spans 20 residues. The CDR3 nucleotides are TGTGCCAGCAGGACTCTTGCAAGGGGGCTCCTCCGACAGAACACCGGGGAGCTGTCTTTT. Translated, it gives CASRTLARGLLRQNTGELSF.

The V call is TRBV24-1, the J call TRBJ2-7; the match to TRBD2 covers 7 bases. Trimming removed 6 bases from V and 5 bases from J; junction bases left unmatched: 6. The CDR3 is 13 amino acids. Germline-derived CDR1 and CDR2 are KGHDR and SFDVKD. CDR3 in DNA: TGTGCCACCAGTAGCGCGGGGAGGGACGAGCAGTACTTC. It codes for CATSSAGRDEQYF.

This clonotype appeared a few times. CDR3 DNA: TGTGCCAGCAGCCAACAGGGGCGGGACAATGAGCAGTTCTTC. It translates to CASSQQGRDNEQFF. The rearrangement joins TRBV3-1 to TRBJ2-1; D possibly corresponds to TRBD1 (6 bases). V was shortened by 2 bases and J by 5 bases, with 10 bases between the two germline ends. The CDR3 covers 14 residues. The germline V gene encodes CDR1 LGHDT and CDR2 YNNKEL (reference sequence).

A few counts support this clonotype. The chain is built from TRBV7-8 and TRBJ2-5, with D perhaps TRBD2 (6 bases). Trimming shortened V by 2 bases and J by 3 bases, and 13 bases separated the two germline ends. This CDR3 is 15 amino acids long. Germline V gives CDR1 SGHVS, CDR2 FQNEAQ. The CDR3 loop is CASSLPGTVEETQYF. The CDR3 nucleotides read TGTGCCAGCAGCTTACCCGGGACTGTGGAAGAGACCCAGTACTTC. The full variable domain, in which reference TRBV7-8 and TRBJ2-5 provide the parts outside the CDR3, is GAGVSQSPRYKVAKRGQDVALRCDPISGHVSLFWYQQALGQGPEFLTYFQNEAQLDKSGLPSDRFFAERPEGSVSTLKIQRTQQEDSAVYLCASSLPGTVEETQYFGPGTRLLVL.

This clonotype has a handful of counts. The gene calls are TRBV28 and TRBJ2-2; the D call may be TRBD1 or TRBD2 (6 bases each). Trimming shortened V by 5 bases and J by 0 bases, and 13 bases separated the two germline ends. Per the germline V gene, CDR1 is MDHEN and CDR2 is SYDVKM. CDR3 length: 16 residues. CDR3: CASSPGASPNTGELFF. In nucleotides, the CDR3 is TGTGCCAGCAGTCCGGGGGCGTCTCCGAACACCGGGGAGCTGTTTTTT.

This clonotype has just a few counts. This chain links TRBV2 with TRBJ2-7; D perhaps matches TRBD2 (6 bases). The CDR3 sequence is 16 residues long. With 2 bases removed from V and 3 bases from J, the gap between germline ends came to 17 bases. Germline V lookup: CDR1 SNHLY, CDR2 FYNNEI. The DNA for the CDR3 is TGTGCCAGCAGTGAAAGGCTAGCGAGGGTCGGCTACGAGCAGTACTTC. Its translation: CASSERLARVGYEQYF.

The chain combines TRBV20-1 with TRBJ1-1; TRBD1 is a possible D gene (5 bases). Germline lookup yields CDR1 DFQATT and CDR2 SNEGSKA (reference sequence). This CDR3 comprises 14 residues. Trimming stripped 2 bases from V and 4 bases from J, with 14 bases between. The CDR3 reads CSARSGPPGTEAFF. The CDR3 nucleotides are TGCAGTGCTAGATCAGGGCCACCGGGCACTGAAGCTTTCTTT.

There are many counts of this clonotype. The chain has TRBV12-3 or TRBV12-4 and TRBJ1-1, with D maybe TRBD1 (5 bases). This CDR3 region has 12 residues. The ends were cut back, 6 bases at V and 4 bases at J, with 9 bases in the middle. For the CDR3, the DNA is TGTGCCAGCAGCTTGGGGCTCACTGAAGCTTTCTTT. Translating gives CASSLGLTEAFF.

The J gene is TRBJ2-1, the V gene TRBV7-9; 7 bases are shared with TRBD2. This CDR3 region has 16 residues. The junction had 13 bases not matched to a gene; V was cut back by 5 bases and J by 6 bases. Germline CDR1 reads SEHNR; CDR2 reads FQNEAQ (reference sequence). The CDR3 coding sequence is TGTGCCAGCAGCCCCAAAGCGGGGAGGATGATCAATGAGCAGTTCTTC. Translating it yields CASSPKAGRMINEQFF.

The table lists this clonotype with many counts. The chain is built from TRBV6-6 and TRBJ2-5; 7 bases agree with TRBD1. V gave up 2 bases and J gave up 2 bases; unmatched junction bases: 5. The CDR3 is 15 residues long. The germline V gene has CDR1 MNHNY and CDR2 SVGAGI (reference sequence). CDR3 region: CASSYRRGFQETQYF. CDR3 DNA sequence: TGTGCCAGCAGTTACCGCAGGGGGTTTCAAGAGACCCAGTACTTC.

In this sample, this clonotype turned up a few times. The chain couples TRBV5-1 to TRBJ2-1; D possibly corresponds to TRBD1 (5 bases). The V end lost 4 bases, the J end lost 0 bases, and 20 bases lay between the germline ends. Germline assignment: CDR1 SGHRS and CDR2 YFSETQ. The CDR3 loop spans 18 amino acids. The DNA for the CDR3 is TGCGCCAGCAGCCCAGAGACAGCCCTCTTAAGCTCCTACAATGAGCAGTTCTTC. Translated, it gives CASSPETALLSSYNEQFF.

The CDR3 DNA reads TGCAGTGCTAGAGATTCGGCAGGGGGCGTAGATACGCAGTATTTT. Its protein product is CSARDSAGGVDTQYF. The chain combines TRBV20-1 with TRBJ2-3, with 8 positions matching TRBD1. The CDR3 contains 15 residues. The V gene end was trimmed by 0 bases and the J gene end by 5 bases; junction bases not matched to a gene: 7. The germline CDR1 and CDR2 sequences are DFQATT and SNEGSKA (reference sequence).

This clonotype was observed at least ten times. V gene TRBV6-5 combines with J gene TRBJ1-1, with D possibly TRBD1 on 5 matching bases. The germline CDR1 and CDR2 sequences are MNHEY and SVGAGI. This CDR3 is 13 amino acids long. Trimming cost V 3 bases and J 4 bases, with 9 bases left between them. CDR3 sequence reads: CASSYSGATEAFF. Written as DNA, the CDR3 is TGTGCCAGCAGTTATTCTGGGGCCACTGAAGCTTTCTTT.

V is TRBV9 and J is TRBJ1-1; D gene unclear. This CDR3 comprises 13 residues. Deletions cut 4 bases from V and 6 bases from J, with 13 bases between. The germline V gene has CDR1 SGDLS and CDR2 YYNGEE. The CDR3 spells CASSPTEVAEAFF. CDR3 bases: TGTGCCAGCAGCCCTACAGAAGTCGCTGAAGCTTTCTTT.

The genes are TRBV15 and TRBJ2-1, with D unresolved. The CDR3 has 16 residues. Germline CDR1 LNHNV, CDR2 YYDKDF (reference sequence). The germline V and J ends were trimmed by 9 bases and 0 bases, with 18 bases remaining between them. The chain's CDR3 is CATSIRLPSSYNEQFF. Here the CDR3 DNA reads TGTGCCACAAGTATCCGACTCCCTAGCTCCTACAATGAGCAGTTCTTC. Together with reference TRBV15 and TRBJ2-1, the CDR3 gives the full variable domain: DAMVIQNPRYQVTQFGKPVTLSCSQTLNHNVMYWYQQKSSQAPKLLFHYYDKDFNNEADTPDNFQSRRPNTSFCFLDIRSPGLGDTAMYLCATSIRLPSSYNEQFFGPGTRLTVL.

J is TRBJ1-5 and V is TRBV19; maybe TRBD1 (5 bases). Looked up from germline, CDR1 is LNHDA and CDR2 is SQIVND (reference sequence). This CDR3 has 14 residues. Trimming took off 6 bases at V and 5 bases at J, with 14 bases between the two ends. The CDR3 loop reads CASSLQQGYQPQHF. The CDR3 DNA is TGTGCCAGTAGCCTCCAGCAGGGTTATCAGCCCCAGCATTTT.

The rearrangement uses TRBV7-9 and TRBJ2-5; D may be TRBD1 or TRBD2 (5 bases each). The ends were cut back, 5 bases at V and 2 bases at J, with 12 bases in the middle. There are 14 residues in the CDR3. The V gene's germline CDR1 is SEHNR and CDR2 FQNEAQ (reference sequence). The DNA for the CDR3 is TGTGCCAGCAGCCGACCAGGGAGTCAAGAGACCCAGTACTTC. Its protein is CASSRPGSQETQYF.

The V call is TRBV12-3 or TRBV12-4, the J call TRBJ2-7, with 8 bases matching TRBD1. Germline trimming cut 6 bases from V and 2 bases from J; bases unmatched to any gene: 15. This CDR3 has 17 residues. The CDR3 nucleotides read TGTGCCAGCAGCTCAATTGGGGGACAGGAACGGACCTACGAGCAGTACTTC. Its translation: CASSSIGGQERTYEQYF.

This rearrangement joins TRBV6-1 to TRBJ2-2; no clear D. CDR1 and CDR2 (germline): MNHNS, SASEGT. V was pared by 5 bases and J by 8 bases, with 21 bases between. The CDR3 runs to 16 residues. The CDR3 is CASSPRPGQSIGELFF. The CDR3 DNA reads TGTGCCAGCAGTCCCCGACCGGGTCAGTCAATTGGGGAGCTGTTTTTT.

This chain links TRBV4-3 with TRBJ1-1; D possibly corresponds to TRBD1 (6 bases). The CDR3 extends over 15 amino acids. Trimming took off 4 bases at V and 1 base at J, with 13 bases between the two ends. CDR1 is LGHNA, CDR2 YSLEER, per germline. DNA of the CDR3: TGCGCCAGCAGCCTAGGACCGACAGGGAACACTGAAGCTTTCTTT. Translation gives CASSLGPTGNTEAFF.

This clonotype was detected only a few times. The V call is TRBV2, the J call TRBJ2-5; 8 bases agree with TRBD1. CDR3 length: 15 amino acids. Looked up from germline, CDR1 is SNHLY and CDR2 is FYNNEI. The junction had 11 bases not matched to a gene; V was cut back by 6 bases and J by 5 bases. CDR3 protein: CASSGSRGRLETQYF. Written as DNA, the CDR3 is TGTGCCAGCAGCGGCAGCAGGGGGCGCTTGGAGACCCAGTACTTC. The variable domain in full, with the rest retrieved from reference TRBV2 and TRBJ2-5, is EPEVTQTPSHQVTQMGQEVILRCVPISNHLYFYWYRQILGQKVEFLVSFYNNEISEKSEIFDDQFSVERPDGSNFTLKIRSTKLEDSAMYFCASSGSRGRLETQYFGPGTRLLVL.

This clonotype was detected ten times or more. The chain combines TRBV12-3 or TRBV12-4 with TRBJ2-5; 8 bases fit TRBD1. V lost 4 bases, J lost 5 bases, and 3 bases stayed unmatched. This CDR3 spans 13 amino acids. CDR3 in amino acids: CASSSDRVETQYF. CDR3 nucleotide sequence: TGTGCCAGCAGTTCGGACAGGGTTGAGACCCAGTACTTC.